Below are 14 T cell receptor beta chains sequenced from a single sample in a study of cytomegalovirus exposure and HLA in healthy donors. PCR primers comprised 60 Vbeta and 13 Jbeta primers. Data came from immunoSEQ multiplex PCR; TCRdb stores just in-frame clones and leaves some out. The sample contains around 99,000 clones, 60% to 75% of which appear only once. Sequenced: PBMCs. The receptors come from a young man in good health and CMV-seronegative.

The chain employs TRBV5-5 and TRBJ2-1; 10 positions match TRBD2. The trim removed 0 bases at V and 4 bases at J, leaving 1 base unmatched. Germline V gene lookup returns CDR1 SGHKS and CDR2 YYEKEE (reference sequence). The CDR3 is 15 residues long. CDR3 DNA sequence: TGTGCCAGCAGCTTGGGTAGCGGGGGGTACAATGAGCAGTTCTTC. Translation: CASSLGSGGYNEQFF.

The chain has TRBV27 and TRBJ1-2; no reliable D call. Germline V CDR1 and CDR2: MNHEY, SMNVEV (reference sequence). The CDR3 is 14 residues long. The V and J ends lost 3 bases and 7 bases respectively, with 15 bases between them. The CDR3 DNA sequence: TGTGCCAGCAGTTTTAGGGCGGGATACGGTGGCTACACCTTC. This encodes CASSFRAGYGGYTF.

The rearrangement links TRBV28 to TRBJ1-3, with D possibly matching TRBD1 (5 bases). CDR3 length: 16 amino acids. The V gene's germline CDR1 is MDHEN and CDR2 SYDVKM. The V end was cut by 0 bases, the J end by 2 bases, with 11 bases between. The CDR3 protein is CASSLWGGGTGNTIYF. CDR3 nucleotides: TGTGCCAGCAGTTTATGGGGCGGGGGAACTGGAAACACCATATATTTT.

The V gene is TRBV19, the J gene TRBJ1-2; D perhaps matches TRBD1 (5 bases). Germline-derived CDR1 and CDR2 are LNHDA and SQIVND (reference sequence). There are 14 residues in the CDR3. The germline V and J ends were trimmed by 8 bases and 3 bases, with 16 bases remaining between them. The CDR3 DNA is TGTGCCAGTTCCCTGGGGGGACGGGACTATGGCTACACCTTC. Protein sequence: CASSLGGRDYGYTF.

A word on this clone: The junction departs from the called germline gene at one end, perhaps through a read error. This sequence joins TRBV4-2 and TRBJ2-3; 11 positions agree with TRBD2. The germline V gene encodes CDR1 LGHNA and CDR2 YNFKEQ. CDR3 length: 16 amino acids. This chain's CDR3 is CASSTGTSGSTDMQYF. CDR3 nucleotides: TGTGCCAGCAGCACAGGGACTAGCGGAAGCACAGATATGCAGTATTTT.

This rearrangement joins TRBV7-9 to TRBJ2-3, with 9 bases that match TRBD2. The CDR3 is 15 amino acids. V dropped 5 bases and J dropped 14; count of bases not matched to a gene: 17. Germline CDR1 and CDR2: SEHNR and FQNEAQ (reference sequence). The CDR3 DNA sequence: TGTGCCAGCAGCAACTCTAGCGGGGCCTTGGGATTGAGGTATTTT. This encodes CASSNSSGALGLRYF.

V is TRBV9 and J is TRBJ2-7, with 8 bases fitting TRBD1. CDR3 size: 16 residues. Unmatched junction bases numbered 8, after V lost 3 bases and J lost 0 bases. Germline CDR1 is SGDLS and CDR2 is YYNGEE. DNA for the CDR3: TGTGCCAGCAGCGCCGCCGGACAGGGCCTCTCCTACGAGCAGTACTTC. It specifies CASSAAGQGLSYEQYF. Full variable domain (rest looked up from reference TRBV9 and TRBJ2-7): DSGVTQTPKHLITATGQRVTLRCSPRSGDLSVYWYQQSLDQGLQFLIQYYNGEERAKGNILERFSAQQFPDLHSELNLSSLELGDSALYFCASSAAGQGLSYEQYFGPGTRLTVT.

The chain carries TRBV25-1 and TRBJ2-5; the match to TRBD2 covers 9 bases. The germline V gene encodes CDR1 MGHDK and CDR2 SYGVNS. J gave up 4 bases and V 6 bases, and 6 bases lay outside the gene matches. The CDR3 extends over 14 amino acids. The CDR3 sequence is CASSPGLAVETQYF. DNA for the CDR3: TGTGCCAGCAGCCCGGGACTAGCTGTAGAGACCCAGTACTTC.

This clone turned up a few times. The V call is TRBV11-3, the J call TRBJ2-2, with D possibly being TRBD2 (7 bases). The CDR3 sequence is 14 residues long. The germline gives CDR1 SGHNT, CDR2 YENEEA. V was pared by 3 bases and J by 4 bases, with 9 bases between. The CDR3 is CASSFGGRTGELFF. CDR3 coding DNA: TGTGCCAGCAGCTTCGGGGGGCGCACCGGGGAGCTGTTTTTT.

J is TRBJ2-7 and V is TRBV30, with TRBD2 as a possible D gene (5 bases). V lost 2 bases, J lost 3 bases, and 11 bases lay in between. The CDR3 length is 13 residues. Germline CDR1 and CDR2: GTSNPN and SVGIG (reference sequence). CDR3 residues: CAWSLEESYEQYF. The DNA of the CDR3 is TGTGCCTGGAGTTTGGAGGAGAGCTACGAGCAGTACTTC.

For this clone: Other DNA sequences of this sample code for an identical CDR3. The genes are TRBV6-1 and TRBJ2-1; tentative D call: TRBD2 (6 bases). Germline loops: CDR1 MNHNS, CDR2 SASEGT. The CDR3 is 14 amino acids. Trimming pared 5 bases from V and 1 base from J, leaving 9 bases between. The CDR3 DNA reads TGTGCCAGCAGTCCCGGGAGTTCCTACAATGAGCAGTTCTTC. Its translation is CASSPGSSYNEQFF.

The V call is TRBV30, the J call TRBJ2-1; perhaps TRBD2 as D (6 bases). In germline, CDR1 is GTSNPN, CDR2 SVGIG (reference sequence). The CDR3 runs 15 residues. Trimming stripped 1 base from V and 2 bases from J, with 12 bases between. The DNA for the CDR3 is TGTGCCTGGAGTGGCGGGACCGCGCCCTACAATGAGCAGTTCTTC. Amino acids: CAWSGGTAPYNEQFF.

The V gene is TRBV29-1, the J gene TRBJ2-7; 8 bases line up with TRBD1. Germline V lookup: CDR1 SQVTM, CDR2 ANQGSEA. Trimming cost V 7 bases and J 1 base; bases outside gene matches: 6. The CDR3 runs 13 residues. CDR3: CSAAGQESYEQYF. The CDR3 DNA reads TGCAGCGCCGCGGGACAGGAATCCTACGAGCAGTACTTC.

This rearrangement joins TRBV2 to TRBJ1-4; D may be TRBD1 (6 bases). Germline V gene lookup returns CDR1 SNHLY and CDR2 FYNNEI. CDR3 length: 15 residues. Trimming cost V 7 bases and J 4 bases, with 16 bases left between them. The CDR3 is CASTLNRAGNEKLFF. In nucleotides, the CDR3 is TGTGCCAGCACTCTAAACAGGGCGGGTAATGAAAAACTGTTTTTT.